This TCR beta chain originates from a study of CXCR3-negative and CXCR3-positive naive CD8 T cells. Study at large: For each library, about 1.5 +/- 0.3 million TRB reads were obtained, about 135 million in total.

About this clonotype: Its antigen is unidentified.

CDR1 is MDHEN, CDR2 SYDVKM, per germline. There are 13 residues in the CDR3. The authors prepared UMI-labeled TRB cDNA libraries by 5' RACE. TCRdb reanalyzed the 5' RACE reads and collapses them to one entry per CDR3 protein, without DNA. The sample totals tens of thousands of distinct CDR3 sequences; its top ten clones hold roughly 0.8%. Findings of the study overall: When CXCR3-positive naive cells were set against CXCR3-negative naive cells, the former had more hydrophobic TRB CDR3s.

What was sequenced was naive CXCR3+ CD8+ T cells from blood. The subset is: CD45RO-CCR7+CD27+CD95- naive CD8+ T cells expressing CXCR3 (TNR3+). This chain links TRBV28 with TRBJ2-2; TCRdb's D gene call, TRBD1, goes unchecked for lack of DNA. The TCR was taken from a human donor in good health. Some clones in this sample may be carry-over from other donors' samples. CDR3 loop: CASSFPGSGELFF.